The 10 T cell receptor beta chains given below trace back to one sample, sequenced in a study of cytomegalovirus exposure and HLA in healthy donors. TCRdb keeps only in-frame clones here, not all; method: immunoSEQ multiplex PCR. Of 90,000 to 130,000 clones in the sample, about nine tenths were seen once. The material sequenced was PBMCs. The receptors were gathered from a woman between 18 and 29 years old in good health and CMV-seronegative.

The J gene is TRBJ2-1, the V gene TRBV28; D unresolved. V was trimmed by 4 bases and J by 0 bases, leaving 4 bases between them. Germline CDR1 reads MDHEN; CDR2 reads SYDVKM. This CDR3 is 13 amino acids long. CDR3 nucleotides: TGTGCCAGCAGTTCGTTCTCCTACAATGAGCAGTTCTTC. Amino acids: CASSSFSYNEQFF. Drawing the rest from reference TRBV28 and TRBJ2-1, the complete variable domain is DVKVTQSSRYLVKRTGEKVFLECVQDMDHENMFWYRQDPGLGLRLIYFSYDVKMKEKGDIPEGYSVSREKKERFSLILESASTNQTSMYLCASSSFSYNEQFFGPGTRLTVL.

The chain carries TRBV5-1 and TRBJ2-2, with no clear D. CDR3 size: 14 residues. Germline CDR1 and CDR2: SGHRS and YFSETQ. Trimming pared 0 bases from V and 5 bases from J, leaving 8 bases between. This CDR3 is CASSLAGRTGELFF. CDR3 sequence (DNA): TGCGCCAGCAGCTTGGCCGGCAGGACCGGGGAGCTGTTTTTT.

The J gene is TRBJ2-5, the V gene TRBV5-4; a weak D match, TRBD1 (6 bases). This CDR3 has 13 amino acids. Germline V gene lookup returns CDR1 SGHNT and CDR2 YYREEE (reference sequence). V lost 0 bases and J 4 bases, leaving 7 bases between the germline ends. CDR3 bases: TGTGCCAGCAGCTTGGAGGACAGAGAGACCCAGTACTTC. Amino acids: CASSLEDRETQYF.

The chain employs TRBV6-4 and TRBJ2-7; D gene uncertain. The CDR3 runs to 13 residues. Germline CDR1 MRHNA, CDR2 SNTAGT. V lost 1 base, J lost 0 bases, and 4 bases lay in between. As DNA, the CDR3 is TGTGCCAGCAGTGACTTGAGCTCCTACGAGCAGTACTTC. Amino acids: CASSDLSSYEQYF.

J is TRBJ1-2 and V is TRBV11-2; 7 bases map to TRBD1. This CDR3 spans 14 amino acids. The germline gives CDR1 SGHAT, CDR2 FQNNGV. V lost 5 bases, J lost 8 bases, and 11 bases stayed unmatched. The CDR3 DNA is TGTGCCAGCAGCCAATTGGGACAGTCTATGGGCTACACCTTC. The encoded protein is CASSQLGQSMGYTF. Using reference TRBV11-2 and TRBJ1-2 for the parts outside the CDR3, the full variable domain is EAGVAQSPRYKIIEKRQSVAFWCNPISGHATLYWYQQILGQGPKLLIQFQNNGVVDDSQLPKDRFSAERLKGVDSTLKIQPAKLEDSAVYLCASSQLGQSMGYTFGSGTRLTVV.

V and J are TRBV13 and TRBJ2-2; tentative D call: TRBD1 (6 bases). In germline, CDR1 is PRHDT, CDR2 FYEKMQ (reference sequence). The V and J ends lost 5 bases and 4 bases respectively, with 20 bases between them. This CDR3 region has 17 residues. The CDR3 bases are TGTGCCAGCAGCCTTCCAAATACAGGGTCATTCACCGGGGAGCTGTTTTTT. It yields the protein CASSLPNTGSFTGELFF. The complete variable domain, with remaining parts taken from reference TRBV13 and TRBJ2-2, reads AAGVIQSPRHLIKEKRETATLKCYPIPRHDTVYWYQQGPGQDPQFLISFYEKMQSDKGSIPDRFSAQQFSDYHSELNMSSLELGDSALYFCASSLPNTGSFTGELFFGEGSRLTVL.

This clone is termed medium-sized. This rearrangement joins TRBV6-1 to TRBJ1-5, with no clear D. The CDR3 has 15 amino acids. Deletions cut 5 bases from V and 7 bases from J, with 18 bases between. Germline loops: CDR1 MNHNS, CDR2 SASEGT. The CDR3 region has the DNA TGTGCCAGCAGTTCCGTACATATCTCCTCGCAGCCCCAGCATTTT. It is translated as CASSSVHISSQPQHF.

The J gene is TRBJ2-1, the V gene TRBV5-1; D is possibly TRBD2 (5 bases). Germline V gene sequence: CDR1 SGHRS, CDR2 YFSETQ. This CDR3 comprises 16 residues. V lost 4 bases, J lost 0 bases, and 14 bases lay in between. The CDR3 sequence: CASSPGVGSSYNEQFF. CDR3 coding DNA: TGCGCCAGCAGCCCTGGTGTGGGGAGCTCCTACAATGAGCAGTTCTTC. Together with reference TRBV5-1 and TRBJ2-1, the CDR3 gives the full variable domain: KAGVTQTPRYLIKTRGQQVTLSCSPISGHRSVSWYQQTPGQGLQFLFEYFSETQRNKGNFPGRFSGRQFSNSRSEMNVSTLELGDSALYLCASSPGVGSSYNEQFFGPGTRLTVL.

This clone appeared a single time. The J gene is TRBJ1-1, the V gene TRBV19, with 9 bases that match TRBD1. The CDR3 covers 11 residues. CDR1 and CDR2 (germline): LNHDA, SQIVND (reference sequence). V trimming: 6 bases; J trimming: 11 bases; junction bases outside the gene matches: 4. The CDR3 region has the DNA TGTGCCAGTAGACAGGGGGCTTTGGCTTTCTTT. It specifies CASRQGALAFF.

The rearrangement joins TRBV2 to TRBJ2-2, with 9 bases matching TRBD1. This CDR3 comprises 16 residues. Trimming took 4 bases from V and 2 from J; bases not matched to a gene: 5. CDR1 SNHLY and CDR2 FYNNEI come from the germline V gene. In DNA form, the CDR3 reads TGTGCCAGCAGTGTTAGACAGGGGGGAAACACCGGGGAGCTGTTTTTT. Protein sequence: CASSVRQGGNTGELFF. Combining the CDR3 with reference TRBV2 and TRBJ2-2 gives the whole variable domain EPEVTQTPSHQVTQMGQEVILRCVPISNHLYFYWYRQILGQKVEFLVSFYNNEISEKSEIFDDQFSVERPDGSNFTLKIRSTKLEDSAMYFCASSVRQGGNTGELFFGEGSRLTVL.